The clone carrying this T cell receptor (beta chain) was found once. As yet, its antigen is unknown. These data are taken from a study of cytomegalovirus exposure and HLA in healthy donors. Study findings and constraints: Being productive about 90% or about 30% of the time was typical of most TCR beta V segments in an earlier analysis. TRBV6-2, TRBV6-3 and some other V segments were unresolvable in 87-base-pair reads. Researchers reportedly found TCR beta sequences accurately predicted most subjects' HLA-A and HLA-B alleles.

The germline V gene has CDR1 SGHAT and CDR2 FQDESV (reference sequence). Trimming cost V 8 bases and J 11 bases; bases outside gene matches: 15. The CDR3 is 13 amino acids. The PCR made use of 60 Vbeta and 13 Jbeta primers. Clones were sequenced by immunoSEQ multiplex PCR, and TCRdb holds only the in-frame ones, with some missing. The table lists more than 85,000 clones, 83% of them singletons. Healthy individuals who donated bone marrow served as the donors. The TCR originated in a man aged 18 to 30 in good health and CMV-seronegative. V usage is TRBV11-1 and J usage is TRBJ2-7, with 7 positions matching TRBD1. Sequencing was carried out using PBMCs. The chain's CDR3 is CASGSFTGESKYF. CDR3 coding DNA: TGTGCCAGCGGTTCCTTCACAGGGGAGTCAAAGTACTTC.